A selection of T cell receptor beta chains follows, all from one sample in a study of cytomegalovirus exposure and HLA in healthy donors. Some clones are missing from TCRdb's copy, which holds only in-frame ones; the method was immunoSEQ multiplex PCR. This table holds 150,000 to 200,000 clones, approximately 86% found once. Sequencing was carried out using PBMCs. Every receptor here comes from a woman under 30 in good health and CMV-seronegative. Both conserved end residues are part of each CDR3. D genes are given only for firm matches. Size is omitted from some rows. Given values are once, few, many or a class for expanded clones.

TRBD1,TRBJ2-7,TRBV7-3,.,TGTGCCAGCAGCTTGACAGGGACGTACTCCTACGAGCAGTACTTC,CASSLTGTYSYEQYF
.,TRBJ2-1,TRBV13,.,TGTGCCAGCAGCTTAATGCTAAACTCCTACAATGAGCAGTTCTTC,CASSLMLNSYNEQFF
TRBD1,TRBJ1-2,TRBV6-5,few,TGTGCCAGCAGTTCCGGGACAGTACACGGCTACACCTTC,CASSSGTVHGYTF
TRBD1,TRBJ2-2,TRBV27,.,TGTGCCAGCAAACTAGGACAGGGGGGGGCCGGGGAGCTGTTTTTT,CASKLGQGGAGELFF
TRBD2,TRBJ2-7,TRBV2,.,TGTGCCAGCACGGGGGGAGGCGAGCAGTACTTC,CASTGGGEQYF
.,TRBJ1-6,TRBV6-4,.,TGTGCCAGCAGCCGCGTCTCCTATAATTCACCCCTCCACTTT,CASSRVSYNSPLHF
TRBD1,TRBJ1-1,TRBV2,once,TGTGCCAGCAGTGAACTGGGACAGCCGAACACTGAAGCTTTCTTT,CASSELGQPNTEAFF
TRBD2,TRBJ2-7,TRBV11-2,few,TGTGCCAGCAGCTCTTTAGCGGGAGCCTCCTACGAGCAGTACTTC,CASSSLAGASYEQYF
TRBD1,TRBJ2-7,TRBV28,once,TGTGCCAGCAGCTGGAGGGACAGGCCCCTCTACGAGCAGTACTTC,CASSWRDRPLYEQYF
.,TRBJ2-1,TRBV18,.,TGTGCCAGCTCACCACCGGGGAGACAGGATTACAATGAGCAGTTCTTC,CASSPPGRQDYNEQFF
.,TRBJ2-6,TRBV10-3,.,TGTGCCACCGCGGCCAGCTCTGGGGCCAACGTCCTGACTTTC,CATAASSGANVLTF
.,TRBJ2-4,TRBV30,.,TGTGCCTGGAGTGGGAGTGACATTCAGTACTTC,CAWSGSDIQYF
.,TRBJ2-7,TRBV18,.,TGTGCCAGCTCCTTAGAAGCGGATTACGAGCAGTACTTC,CASSLEADYEQYF
.,TRBJ2-1,TRBV5-1,.,TGCGCCAGCAGCTTGGATCCTAGCGCCAACTACAATGAGCAGTTCTTC,CASSLDPSANYNEQFF
.,TRBJ2-3,TRBV11-2,.,TGTGCCAGCAGCCCATGGGCTAGCAAGGAGGATACGCAGTATTTT,CASSPWASKEDTQYF
TRBD1,TRBJ1-4,TRBV18,few,TGTGCCAGCTCACCCGACAGGGTGGACGAAAAACTGTTTTTT,CASSPDRVDEKLFF
TRBD1,TRBJ2-4,TRBV7-6,.,TGTGCCAGCAGCGAAGGGGGCGCCAAAAACATTCAGTACTTC,CASSEGGAKNIQYF
.,TRBJ2-1,TRBV6-1,few,TGTGCCAGCAGTGAGTCCTCGTACAATGAGCAGTTCTTC,CASSESSYNEQFF
TRBD2,TRBJ2-1,TRBV5-6,.,TGTGCCAGCAGCGGACTAGCGAGGGGCGGAATGGGTGAGCAGTTCTTC,CASSGLARGGMGEQFF
TRBD2,TRBJ2-5,TRBV4-1,.,TGCGCCAGCAGCCAAGGACTTCTAGCGGGCCAAGAGACCCAGTACTTC,CASSQGLLAGQETQYF
TRBD1,TRBJ1-5,TRBV6-5,.,TGTGCCAGCAGGATTCCCGGGACAGGCAATCAGCCCCAGCATTTT,CASRIPGTGNQPQHF
.,TRBJ2-7,TRBV6-1,.,TGTGCCAGCAGCCTAACCTACGAGCAGTACTTC,CASSLTYEQYF
TRBD1,TRBJ1-1,TRBV6-1,.,TGTGCCAGCAGGCCCCGACAGGGGAACACTGAAGCTTTCTTT,CASRPRQGNTEAFF
TRBD1,TRBJ1-4,TRBV30,.,TGTGCCGGTTATCAGGGGGCTATTAATGAAAAACTGTTTTTT,CAGYQGAINEKLFF
.,TRBJ2-1,TRBV5-8,.,TGTGCCGGCAGACTCGATGGTGAGCAGTTCTTC,CAGRLDGEQFF
TRBD1,TRBJ2-5,TRBV18,.,TGTGCCAGCTCACCACCGGGACAGGGCGAGGAGACCCAGTACTTC,CASSPPGQGEETQYF
.,TRBJ1-1,TRBV6-5,.,TGTGCCAGCAGTTACTCTGATAGCACTGAAGCTTTCTTT,CASSYSDSTEAFF
.,TRBJ1-5,TRBV4-1,.,TGCGCCAGCAGCCAAGATAGGGCAGGGGTCCCTTATAGCAATCAGCCCCAGCATTTT,CASSQDRAGVPYSNQPQHF
.,TRBJ2-1,TRBV14,.,TGTGCCAGCAGCCAAGGCCCTAAGATCCCTCGGGATGAGCAGTTCTTC,CASSQGPKIPRDEQFF
TRBD2,TRBJ2-3,TRBV9,.,TGTGCCAGCAGCGTAGGACTAGCGGGAGGGGGCACAGATACGCAGTATTTT,CASSVGLAGGGTDTQYF
.,TRBJ1-1,TRBV9,.,TGTGCCAGCAGCGTAACGGAGGACACTGAAGCTTTCTTT,CASSVTEDTEAFF
.,TRBJ1-4,TRBV4-1,.,TGCGCCAGCAGCCAAGCCCCCGGTGCAACTAATGAAAAACTGTTTTTT,CASSQAPGATNEKLFF
TRBD1,TRBJ1-6,TRBV2,once,TGTGCCAGCAAAGGACAGGAGGGTAATTCACCCCTCCACTTT,CASKGQEGNSPLHF
TRBD1,TRBJ1-6,TRBV27,.,TGTGCCAGCGGCCGGGACAGAGGGGTTTCACCCCTCCACTTT,CASGRDRGVSPLHF
TRBD1,TRBJ2-1,TRBV7-9,.,TGTGCCAGCGGACAGGGGGCGCAGAATGAGCAGTTCTTC,CASGQGAQNEQFF
.,TRBJ1-3,TRBV11-2,.,TGTGCCAGCAGCCCCTTCCCCCGCGGGAAGAGCTCTGGAAACACCATATATTTT,CASSPFPRGKSSGNTIYF
.,TRBJ2-2,TRBV6-5,.,TGTGCCAGCAGTTACTCAACAGGGCTTCGGACCGGGGAGCTGTTTTTT,CASSYSTGLRTGELFF
.,TRBJ1-5,TRBV6-1,.,TGTGCCAGCACCATGACAGGTAGGGATCAGCCCCAGCATTTT,CASTMTGRDQPQHF
.,TRBJ2-7,TRBV1,.,TGCACCAGCAGCGCGGAGGGATACGAGCAGTACTTC,CTSSAEGYEQYF
.,TRBJ1-2,TRBV6-1,.,TGTGCCAGCAGTGAGTCCAGGGGCTATGGCTACCCCTTC,CASSESRGYGYPF
TRBD2,TRBJ2-4,TRBV11-1,.,TGTGCCTTCGCTCTCGGGACTAGCGGGGAGAGGTCCAAAAACATTCAGTACTTC,CAFALGTSGERSKNIQYF
TRBD1,TRBJ2-7,TRBV7-9,few,TGTGCCAGCAGCCCTAGCCGGACAGGGCCCCCAACGGGGTACTTC,CASSPSRTGPPTGYF
.,TRBJ1-4,TRBV30,once,TGTGCCTGGAGTTATTCAACTAATGAAAAACTGTTTTTT,CAWSYSTNEKLFF
.,TRBJ2-3,TRBV7-2,.,TGTGCCAGCAGCCCCTCTCCGCCTAGCACTTACACAGATACGCAGTATTTT,CASSPSPPSTYTDTQYF
.,TRBJ1-5,TRBV19,.,TGTGCCAGTAGTGGGGCCAGCGCCGATCAGCCCCAGCATTTT,CASSGASADQPQHF
TRBD1,TRBJ1-1,TRBV27,.,TGTGCCAGCAGTTCAGACAGGGTGGTGAGTGAAGCTTTCTTT,CASSSDRVVSEAFF
TRBD1,TRBJ2-7,TRBV28,.,TGTGCCAGCAGTGTAACCCAGGGGGTCCGATGGTGGTACTTC,CASSVTQGVRWWYF
.,TRBJ2-7,TRBV21-1,.,TGTGCCGAGAGGTCAACCGAGCAGTACTTC,CAERSTEQYF
.,TRBJ2-7,TRBV28,.,TGTGCCAGCAGTCCGCACTCTAGCTACGAGCAGTACTTC,CASSPHSSYEQYF
.,TRBJ1-5,TRBV2,.,TGTGCCAGCAGTGAGAGGGTTGGTCAGCCCCAGCATTTT,CASSERVGQPQHF
TRBD2,TRBJ2-7,TRBV30,.,TGTGCCTTGGGACTAGATAAAGTGTGGGAGCAGTACTTC,CALGLDKVWEQYF
TRBD1,TRBJ2-7,TRBV18,.,TGTGCCAGCTCATTGACAGGGGATTCCTACGAGCAGTACTTC,CASSLTGDSYEQYF
.,TRBJ1-2,TRBV2,.,TGTGCCAGCAGTGATTTGGACAGTCACGCGAATGGCTACACCTTC,CASSDLDSHANGYTF